This T cell receptor (beta chain) was sequenced in a study of shared clonotypes between healthy human individuals. Profiled with immunoSEQ multiplex PCR; TCRdb holds only in-frame clones, not every one. The repertoire holds around 2,000,000 clones, with about 95% as singletons. The germline V gene encodes CDR1 PRHDT and CDR2 FYEKMQ (reference sequence). The J segment lost 2 bases and the V segment lost 3 bases, leaving 6 bases of the junction unmatched. The CDR3 totals 15 residues. Cells designated naive CD8 were CD45RO-negative and were positively selected for CCR7, with terminally differentiated effector memory CD45RA+ cells excluded.

V and J are TRBV13 and TRBJ2-7, with TRBD1 matching over 8 bases. The sequence was collected from a man between 18 and 29 years old in good health. Sequencing was done on a sample of naive CD8+ T cells sorted from blood. CDR3 protein: CASSFPGQEPYEQYF. CDR3 DNA sequence: TGTGCCAGCAGCTTTCCGGGACAGGAACCCTACGAGCAGTACTTC. The complete variable domain, with remaining parts taken from reference TRBV13 and TRBJ2-7, reads AAGVIQSPRHLIKEKRETATLKCYPIPRHDTVYWYQQGPGQDPQFLISFYEKMQSDKGSIPDRFSAQQFSDYHSELNMSSLELGDSALYFCASSFPGQEPYEQYFGPGTRLTVT.